These 24 T cell receptor beta chains were all obtained from the same sample, sequenced in a study of technical replicates of blood from several donors. Profiled with immunoSEQ multiplex PCR; TCRdb holds only in-frame clones, not every one. Counted here are about 14,000 clones, just under 95% occurring once; the ten biggest clones make up approximately 7.4%. The sample comprised PBMCs. These receptors all come from a human donor in good health.

This clone has a single count. The J gene is TRBJ2-7, the V gene TRBV10-3; D is uncertain. The V gene's germline CDR1 is ENHRY and CDR2 SYGVKD. The CDR3 spans 12 residues. V was shortened by 8 bases and J by 2 bases, with 10 bases between the two germline ends. The CDR3: CAIAPVAYEQYF. The CDR3 region has the DNA TGTGCCATCGCTCCGGTAGCCTACGAGCAGTACTTC.

J is TRBJ1-4 and V is TRBV5-1; 12 positions agree with TRBD1. The CDR3 spans 16 residues. V shed 4 bases and J 7 bases; nucleotides not matched to a gene: 8. Germline CDR1 reads SGHRS; CDR2 reads YFSETQ. The CDR3 loop reads CASSQGTGGMIEKLFF. The DNA of the CDR3 is TGCGCCAGCAGCCAAGGGACAGGGGGCATGATTGAAAAACTGTTTTTT.

V is TRBV7-9 and J is TRBJ2-2, with 12 bases lining up with TRBD2. With V trimmed by 5 bases and J by 6 bases, 7 bases remained unmatched. CDR1 SEHNR and CDR2 FQNEAQ come from the germline V gene (reference sequence). The CDR3 covers 16 residues. Here the CDR3 reads CASSVLAGGFAGELFF. In DNA, the CDR3 is TGTGCCAGCAGCGTACTAGCGGGAGGATTTGCCGGGGAGCTGTTTTTT.

J is TRBJ2-3 and V is TRBV7-9; D is unclear. The germline CDR1 and CDR2 sequences are SEHNR and FQNEAQ (reference sequence). Between the trimmed V and J ends, which lost 5 bases and 1 base, there was a span of 10 bases. The CDR3 totals 14 residues. The CDR3 DNA reads as TGTGCCAGCAGCCTCCGTCAGGGCACAGATACGCAGTATTTT. The encoded protein is CASSLRQGTDTQYF.

The V call is TRBV5-1, the J call TRBJ2-5, with 14 positions matching TRBD2. Trimming took 2 bases from V and 2 from J; bases not matched to a gene: 2. CDR1 and CDR2 (germline): SGHRS, YFSETQ. The CDR3 totals 16 residues. Here the CDR3 DNA reads TGCGCCAGCAGCTTACGACTAGCGGGAGGGCAAGAGACCCAGTACTTC. It specifies CASSLRLAGGQETQYF.

This sequence joins TRBV28 and TRBJ1-5; 8 nucleotides align to TRBD1. The CDR3 has 17 residues. The V segment lost 4 bases and the J segment 3 bases; nucleotides outside the gene matches: 11. CDR1 and CDR2 (germline): MDHEN, SYDVKM. CDR3 protein: CASSSYRDRLTNQPQHF. The CDR3 DNA reads TGTGCCAGCAGTTCGTACCGGGACAGGTTGACCAATCAGCCCCAGCATTTT.

The chain couples TRBV5-4 to TRBJ2-2; the match to TRBD1 covers 10 bases. From germline, CDR1 is SGHNT and CDR2 YYREEE (reference sequence). This CDR3 is built from 18 residues. Unmatched junction bases numbered 7, after V lost 2 bases and J lost 0 bases. The CDR3, as DNA: TGTGCCAGCAGCTTCGACAGGGGGCGATACGCGAACACCGGGGAGCTGTTTTTT. Amino acids: CASSFDRGRYANTGELFF. The full variable domain, with the rest looked up from reference TRBV5-4 and TRBJ2-2, is ETGVTQSPTHLIKTRGQQVTLRCSSQSGHNTVSWYQQALGQGPQFIFQYYREEENGRGNFPPRFSGLQFPNYSSELNVNALELDDSALYLCASSFDRGRYANTGELFFGEGSRLTVL.

This clone was found once. The chain is built from TRBV2 and TRBJ2-7, with D possibly TRBD2 on 6 matching bases. This CDR3 contains 16 residues. Trimming shortened V by 1 base and J by 0 bases, and 13 bases separated the two germline ends. Germline loops: CDR1 SNHLY, CDR2 FYNNEI. The DNA for the CDR3 is TGTGCCAGCAGTGAAGGTTTGCGGGGAGGCTCCTACGAGCAGTACTTC. Its translation: CASSEGLRGGSYEQYF.

This chain links TRBV18 with TRBJ1-1, with TRBD1 matching over 9 bases. V was clipped by 3 bases and J by 1 base; unmatched bases: 6. The CDR3 loop spans 16 amino acids. Germline loops: CDR1 KGHSH, CDR2 LQKENI. The CDR3 DNA sequence: TGTGCCAGCTCACCCTCGTCGGACAGGGGGAACACTGAAGCTTTCTTT. Its protein is CASSPSSDRGNTEAFF. Full variable domain (outside the CDR3, taken from reference TRBV18 and TRBJ1-1): NAGVMQNPRHLVRRRGQEARLRCSPMKGHSHVYWYRQLPEEGLKFMVYLQKENIIDESGMPKERFSAEFPKEGPSILRIQQVVRGDSAAYFCASSPSSDRGNTEAFFGQGTRLTVV.

The chain uses TRBV7-8 and TRBJ2-7; 10 positions match TRBD1. V gave up 5 bases and J gave up 6 bases; unmatched junction bases: 7. Germline CDR1 reads SGHVS; CDR2 reads FQNEAQ. The CDR3 has 14 amino acids. The chain's CDR3 is CASSPRDRGSEQYF. The CDR3 region has the DNA TGTGCCAGCAGCCCCCGGGACAGGGGAAGCGAGCAGTACTTC. The full variable domain, its missing parts supplied by reference TRBV7-8 and TRBJ2-7, is GAGVSQSPRYKVAKRGQDVALRCDPISGHVSLFWYQQALGQGPEFLTYFQNEAQLDKSGLPSDRFFAERPEGSVSTLKIQRTQQEDSAVYLCASSPRDRGSEQYFGPGTRLTVT.

The chain links TRBV28 to TRBJ2-5, with 7 bases fitting TRBD2. The CDR3 has 14 residues. Germline values: CDR1 MDHEN, CDR2 SYDVKM. The junction had 7 bases not matched to a gene; V was cut back by 8 bases and J by 1 base. The CDR3 nucleotides read TGTGCCAGCTCGGCCTGGGAGGGCCAAGAGACCCAGTACTTC. Its protein is CASSAWEGQETQYF.

The chain carries TRBV19 and TRBJ1-5; D is uncertain. V was cut by 5 bases and J by 1 base, with 9 bases left in between. The length of the CDR3 is 14 residues. CDR1 LNHDA and CDR2 SQIVND come from the germline V gene (reference sequence). This CDR3 reads CASSQKRSNQPQHF. The CDR3 DNA is TGTGCCAGTAGTCAAAAGCGGAGCAATCAGCCCCAGCATTTT.

This chain uses TRBV10-1 with TRBJ2-1; 7 nucleotides agree with TRBD2. CDR3 length: 15 residues. Germline-derived CDR1 and CDR2 are WNHNN and SYGVQD (reference sequence). V gave up 0 bases and J gave up 2 bases; unmatched junction bases: 1. The DNA of the CDR3 is TGCGCCAGCAGTGAGTCTCTAGCGGCCTACAATGAGCAGTTCTTC. Translating it yields CASSESLAAYNEQFF.

The chain is built from TRBV13 and TRBJ2-3; D possibly corresponds to TRBD2 (7 bases). Trimming removed 4 bases from V and 0 bases from J, with 17 bases in between. The CDR3 is 17 residues long. Germline V lookup: CDR1 PRHDT, CDR2 FYEKMQ (reference sequence). The CDR3 nucleotides are TGTGCCAGCAGCTCACGGGGGCGGGAGTTCAGCACAGATACGCAGTATTTT. This codes for CASSSRGREFSTDTQYF.

The chain has TRBV5-1 and TRBJ2-1; 9 positions match TRBD2. Per germline, CDR1 SGHRS and CDR2 YFSETQ. V lost 2 bases, J lost 6 bases, and 12 bases stayed unmatched. The CDR3 is 17 residues long. The CDR3 reads CASSLFAGGNSANEQFF. The CDR3 nucleotides are TGCGCCAGCAGCTTATTCGCGGGAGGGAACTCCGCCAATGAGCAGTTCTTC.

In DNA form, the CDR3 reads TGTGCCAGCAGCTCGAGGAGGGGCTACACCTTC. Translation: CASSSRRGYTF. This chain uses TRBV5-5 with TRBJ1-2; D is ambiguous. The CDR3 covers 11 residues. Trimming removed 3 bases at V and 8 bases at J, with 8 bases between. The germline V gene encodes CDR1 SGHKS and CDR2 YYEKEE (reference sequence).

The CDR3 is CSVVIAGELYEQYF. The CDR3 DNA reads as TGCAGCGTTGTCATAGCGGGAGAACTCTACGAGCAGTACTTC. This rearrangement joins TRBV29-1 to TRBJ2-7; 9 nucleotides line up with TRBD2. J was trimmed by 3 bases and V by 4 bases; bases with no gene match: 7. Germline V CDR1 and CDR2: SQVTM, ANQGSEA. CDR3 length equals 14 residues.

V is TRBV30 and J is TRBJ2-5; maybe TRBD1 (6 bases). This CDR3 is 15 amino acids long. From germline, CDR1 is GTSNPN and CDR2 SVGIG (reference sequence). Trimming shortened V by 4 bases and J by 2 bases, and 17 bases separated the two germline ends. CDR3 nucleotide sequence: TGTGCCTGGAATAAGGACAGTGGATATCAAGAGACCCAGTACTTC. It yields the protein CAWNKDSGYQETQYF.

The chain is built from TRBV5-1 and TRBJ2-2; 7 bases map to TRBD1. Trimming cost V 1 base and J 3 bases; bases outside gene matches: 3. CDR1 SGHRS and CDR2 YFSETQ come from the germline V gene. The CDR3 has 15 amino acids. CDR3 protein: CASSLRQGDTGELFF. The CDR3 nucleotides are TGCGCCAGCAGCTTGCGACAGGGTGACACCGGGGAGCTGTTTTTT.

This clone appeared once. This sequence joins TRBV14 and TRBJ2-2, with 7 bases that match TRBD1. This CDR3 is built from 13 residues. The junction had 2 bases not matched to a gene; V was cut back by 4 bases and J by 6 bases. CDR1 SGHDN and CDR2 FVKESK come from the germline V gene. This CDR3 reads CASSLQGSGELFF. CDR3 bases: TGTGCCAGCAGCCTACAGGGGTCCGGGGAGCTGTTTTTT.

The V gene is TRBV6-1, the J gene TRBJ2-5; the match to TRBD1 covers 10 bases. Germline V CDR1 and CDR2: MNHNS, SASEGT. The length of the CDR3 is 15 residues. J was trimmed by 3 bases and V by 8 bases; bases with no gene match: 9. The CDR3 loop reads CASAEPGQGKETQYF. In nucleotides, the CDR3 is TGTGCCAGCGCCGAGCCGGGACAGGGGAAAGAGACCCAGTACTTC.

CDR3 DNA: TGTGCCAGCAGCTCGACTAGCGGGAGGTACCCGCAGTACTTC. Translation gives CASSSTSGRYPQYF. The chain uses TRBV11-2 and TRBJ2-7, with TRBD2 matching 13 bases. CDR3 length equals 14 residues. Germline V CDR1 and CDR2: SGHAT, FQNNGV. V lost 4 bases and J lost 9; bases outside the gene matches: 6.

The V and J genes are TRBV6-5 and TRBJ2-2; D is undetermined. CDR3 length: 12 amino acids. Trimming took off 6 bases at V and 5 bases at J, with 7 bases between the two ends. The germline V gene encodes CDR1 MNHEY and CDR2 SVGAGI. CDR3 nucleotides: TGTGCCAGCAGATTCGAGACCGGGGAGCTGTTTTTT. As protein: CASRFETGELFF.

The chain combines TRBV28 with TRBJ1-1; TRBD1 is a possible D gene (6 bases). Germline values: CDR1 MDHEN, CDR2 SYDVKM. The CDR3 spans 15 residues. Trimming took 5 bases from V and 2 from J, leaving 15 bases between them. The CDR3 sequence: CASSPLGHRNTEAFF. In DNA, the CDR3 is TGTGCCAGCAGTCCCCTGGGACACCGTAACACTGAAGCTTTCTTT.